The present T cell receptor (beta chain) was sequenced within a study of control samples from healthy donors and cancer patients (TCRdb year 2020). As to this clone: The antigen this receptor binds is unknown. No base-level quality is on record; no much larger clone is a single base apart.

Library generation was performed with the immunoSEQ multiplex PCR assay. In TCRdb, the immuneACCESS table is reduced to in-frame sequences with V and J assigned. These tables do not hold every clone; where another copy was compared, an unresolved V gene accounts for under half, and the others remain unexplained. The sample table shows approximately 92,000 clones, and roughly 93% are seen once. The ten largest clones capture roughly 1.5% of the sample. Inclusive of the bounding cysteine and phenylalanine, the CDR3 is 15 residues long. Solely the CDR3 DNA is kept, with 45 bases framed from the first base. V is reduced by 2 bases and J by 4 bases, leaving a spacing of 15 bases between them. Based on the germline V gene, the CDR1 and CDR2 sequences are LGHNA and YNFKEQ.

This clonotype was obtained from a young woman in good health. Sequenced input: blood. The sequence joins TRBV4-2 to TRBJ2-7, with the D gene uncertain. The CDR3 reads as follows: CASSQRMSGGYEQYF. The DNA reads TGTGCCAGCAGCCAACGAATGAGTGGCGGTTACGAGCAGTACTTC.